Presented here are 23 T cell receptor beta chains from one specimen sequenced in a study of blood T cell repertoires in COVID-19. TCRdb's table, derived via immunoSEQ multiplex PCR, lists solely in-frame clones and lacks some. The data contain a few hundred thousand clones, 89% of them seen just once; the ten biggest clones take up around 1.3%. Sequenced: peripheral blood. The receptors originated from a man aged 40-49 years with acute or convalescent COVID-19.

The chain combines TRBV4-2 with TRBJ2-1, with D tentatively TRBD2 (6 bases). Germline V gene sequence: CDR1 LGHNA, CDR2 YNFKEQ. V dropped 0 bases and J dropped 2 bases, with 14 bases sitting between them. The CDR3 consists of 17 residues. In nucleotides, the CDR3 is TGTGCCAGCAGCCAAGACTTAGACGGAGGGCCCTACAATGAGCAGTTCTTC. This sequence encodes CASSQDLDGGPYNEQFF.

As DNA, the CDR3 is TGTGCCAGCAGTGATAAGCGGGAGAAAGGGCACGAGCAGTACTTC. It codes for CASSDKREKGHEQYF. This chain joins TRBV6-1 and TRBJ2-7; 8 bases line up with TRBD2. V was clipped by 3 bases and J by 5 bases; unmatched bases: 9. Germline assignment: CDR1 MNHNS and CDR2 SASEGT. This CDR3 region has 15 residues.

The chain joins TRBV25-1 to TRBJ1-1; tentative D call: TRBD1 (5 bases). The CDR3 loop spans 13 amino acids. Germline V gene lookup returns CDR1 MGHDK and CDR2 SYGVNS. Trimming took 7 bases from V and 1 from J, leaving 10 bases between them. The CDR3 DNA reads as TGTGCCAGCACCCAAGGGGAGAACACTGAAGCTTTCTTT. Its protein is CASTQGENTEAFF. The variable domain in full, with the rest retrieved from reference TRBV25-1 and TRBJ1-1, is EADIYQTPRYLVIGTGKKITLECSQTMGHDKMYWYQQDPGMELHLIHYSYGVNSTEKGDLSSESTVSRIRTEHFPLTLESARPSHTSQYLCASTQGENTEAFFGQGTRLTVV.

This rearrangement joins TRBV6-1 to TRBJ1-1; 8 bases agree with TRBD1. There are 15 residues in the CDR3. V was clipped by 1 base and J by 1 base; unmatched bases: 2. CDR1 and CDR2 (germline): MNHNS, SASEGT. CDR3 in amino acids: CASSEGQGANTEAFF. The CDR3 bases are TGTGCCAGCAGTGAAGGTCAGGGGGCGAACACTGAAGCTTTCTTT.

V is TRBV11-2 and J is TRBJ2-3; 7 bases are a match to TRBD1. V shed 6 bases, J shed 1 base, and the junction held 7 bases outside the gene matches. CDR1 and CDR2 from the germline V gene are SGHAT and FQNNGV. There are 15 residues in the CDR3. The CDR3 is CASRPTGVGTDTQYF. Here the CDR3 DNA reads TGTGCCAGCAGACCAACAGGGGTAGGCACAGATACGCAGTATTTT.

This chain links TRBV19 with TRBJ1-1; D remains ambiguous. The germline CDR1 and CDR2 sequences are LNHDA and SQIVND (reference sequence). Trimming shortened V by 1 base and J by 0 bases, and 9 bases separated the two germline ends. The CDR3 length is 15 residues. CDR3 loop: CASSIARSMNTEAFF. CDR3 coding DNA: TGTGCCAGTAGTATAGCCAGGTCCATGAACACTGAAGCTTTCTTT.

The chain employs TRBV4-1 and TRBJ2-1; tentatively, D is TRBD1 (6 bases). Germline assignment: CDR1 MGHRA and CDR2 YSYEKL. This CDR3 is built from 16 residues. Between the trimmed V and J ends, which lost 1 base and 0 bases, there was a span of 10 bases. CDR3 region: CASSQGQASSYNEQFF. DNA of the CDR3: TGCGCCAGCAGCCAAGGACAGGCAAGCTCCTACAATGAGCAGTTCTTC.

The chain employs TRBV27 and TRBJ1-1, with a weak D call TRBD1 (5 bases). V gave up 5 bases and J gave up 0 bases, with 22 bases separating them. Germline CDR1 and CDR2: MNHEY and SMNVEV (reference sequence). The CDR3 contains 18 residues. CDR3 residues: CASSLVPWTLEMNTEAFF. The DNA for the CDR3 is TGTGCCAGCAGTCTAGTGCCCTGGACATTAGAAATGAACACTGAAGCTTTCTTT.

The rearrangement uses TRBV5-6 and TRBJ2-7, with TRBD1 as a possible D gene (6 bases). Looked up from germline, CDR1 is SGHDT and CDR2 is YYEEEE. This CDR3 has 14 residues. V was trimmed by 1 base and J by 5 bases, leaving 13 bases between them. The CDR3 DNA sequence: TGTGCCAGCAGCTTGACAGGGAGTTTGCACGAGCAGTACTTC. Protein sequence: CASSLTGSLHEQYF.

J is TRBJ2-5 and V is TRBV30; 15 positions agree with TRBD2. This CDR3 is built from 20 residues. V lost 0 bases, J lost 5 bases, and 16 bases stayed unmatched. Germline values: CDR1 GTSNPN, CDR2 SVGIG (reference sequence). The CDR3 protein is CAWSVLPRTSGRALYETQYF. DNA for the CDR3: TGTGCCTGGAGTGTACTTCCCCGGACTAGCGGGAGGGCACTATACGAGACCCAGTACTTC.

The CDR3 region has the DNA TGTGCCGGGATGGACAGGGACAGGGACTACGAGCAGTACTTC. As protein: CAGMDRDRDYEQYF. The V gene is TRBV6-7, the J gene TRBJ2-7; TRBD1 matches 9 bases. TRBV6-7 is an open reading frame, and its role is uncertain. The CDR3 contains 14 residues. Losses at the gene ends were 11 bases for V and 3 bases for J; bases not matched to a gene: 11.

This clone showed up just a few times. V is TRBV15 and J is TRBJ2-1; tentatively, D is TRBD1 (5 bases). V lost 3 bases and J lost 4, with 13 bases in between. This CDR3 contains 15 residues. Germline CDR1 and CDR2: LNHNV and YYDKDF (reference sequence). The DNA of the CDR3 is TGTGCCACCAGCAGGGAAATAGGGGTTTACAATGAGCAGTTCTTC. Amino acids: CATSREIGVYNEQFF.

The chain links TRBV19 to TRBJ2-7; TRBD2 agrees at 7 bases. J was trimmed by 5 bases and V by 3 bases; bases with no gene match: 7. Germline CDR1 is LNHDA and CDR2 is SQIVND (reference sequence). The length of the CDR3 is 14 residues. CDR3 coding DNA: TGTGCCAGTAGTATTGCGCTCAGCGGGAACGAGCAGTACTTC. This codes for CASSIALSGNEQYF.

The chain uses TRBV9 and TRBJ1-6, with no clear D. CDR1 and CDR2 (germline): SGDLS, YYNGEE. The CDR3 has 16 amino acids. The V gene lost 2 bases and the J gene lost 0 bases, with 9 bases spanning the gap. DNA for the CDR3: TGTGCCAGCAGCGTTGAGGGCAGCTCCTATAATTCACCCCTCCACTTT. This gives the protein CASSVEGSSYNSPLHF.

V gene TRBV7-2 combines with J gene TRBJ2-1, with TRBD2 identical over 7 bases. Germline trimming cut 3 bases from V and 15 bases from J; bases unmatched to any gene: 14. The CDR3 is 14 residues long. Germline V gene sequence: CDR1 SGHTA, CDR2 FQGNSA. The CDR3 nucleotides are TGTGCCAGCAGCTTGGACTTCGTGGGGGGGTCTCCGTTCTTC. It is translated as CASSLDFVGGSPFF.

The V gene is TRBV10-2, the J gene TRBJ2-3; 9 bases fit TRBD1. The CDR3 length is 16 residues. CDR1 and CDR2 (germline): WSHSY, SAAADI. V gave up 6 bases and J gave up 1 base; unmatched junction bases: 8. CDR3 residues: CASRETGGVGTDTQYF. DNA for the CDR3: TGCGCCAGCAGGGAGACAGGGGGTGTCGGCACAGATACGCAGTATTTT.

The rearrangement uses TRBV6-6 and TRBJ2-7; 7 bases are a match to TRBD2. Unmatched junction bases numbered 11, after V lost 8 bases and J lost 1 base. The CDR3 length is 15 residues. Germline CDR1 and CDR2: MNHNY and SVGAGI (reference sequence). This CDR3 reads CASLNRMGGSYEQYF. The CDR3 nucleotides read TGTGCCAGCCTAAACCGAATGGGAGGGTCCTACGAGCAGTACTTC.

V is TRBV5-6 and J is TRBJ2-7; 10 nucleotides line up with TRBD1. From germline, CDR1 is SGHDT and CDR2 YYEEEE. V shed 1 base and J 9 bases; nucleotides not matched to a gene: 7. CDR3 size: 14 residues. CDR3 in amino acids: CASSLKGQGNGQYF. CDR3 DNA: TGTGCCAGCAGCTTGAAGGGACAGGGGAATGGGCAGTACTTC.

The sample holds many counts of this clone. The J gene is TRBJ1-5, the V gene TRBV19, with D possibly matching TRBD1 (5 bases). Germline lookup yields CDR1 LNHDA and CDR2 SQIVND (reference sequence). Trimming removed 6 bases from V and 4 bases from J, with 13 bases in between. This CDR3 contains 14 residues. Written as DNA, the CDR3 is TGTGCCAGTAGAGGGGCGCTCGGGAATCAGCCCCAGCATTTT. Protein sequence: CASRGALGNQPQHF.

The J gene is TRBJ1-5, the V gene TRBV29-1, with TRBD1 matching 10 bases. The CDR3 sequence is 14 residues long. CDR1 and CDR2 from the germline V gene are SQVTM and ANQGSEA. V lost 7 bases and J lost 5; bases outside the gene matches: 8. In DNA form, the CDR3 reads TGCAGCGCTGGGGACAGGGGATGGGATCAGCCCCAGCATTTT. Its translation is CSAGDRGWDQPQHF.

V and J are TRBV14 and TRBJ1-1; 7 positions agree with TRBD1. V shed 4 bases and J 5 bases; nucleotides not matched to a gene: 10. This CDR3 has 15 residues. Germline assignment: CDR1 SGHDN and CDR2 FVKESK. CDR3 bases: TGTGCCAGCAGCCCTGGGACAGCGGGAGAGACTGAAGCTTTCTTT. This translates into CASSPGTAGETEAFF.

The chain links TRBV12-5 to TRBJ2-3, with TRBD2 matching 11 bases. V shed 3 bases and J 3 bases; nucleotides not matched to a gene: 8. CDR3 length equals 17 residues. Germline V gene sequence: CDR1 LGHNT, CDR2 FRNRAP. The CDR3 DNA reads as TGTGCTAGTGGTTTCTACTTTAGCGGGAGGGGGACAGATACGCAGTATTTT. The encoded protein is CASGFYFSGRGTDTQYF.

As to this clone: The sample carries other DNA sequences with the same CDR3. J is TRBJ2-7 and V is TRBV28, with D possibly matching TRBD1 (5 bases). Trimming removed 3 bases from V and 2 bases from J, with 8 bases in between. The CDR3 is 13 amino acids. Germline loops: CDR1 MDHEN, CDR2 SYDVKM. CDR3 region: CASSFGRAYEQYF. CDR3 sequence (DNA): TGTGCCAGCAGTTTTGGCAGGGCCTACGAGCAGTACTTC.